These T cell receptor beta chains were read from a single sample in a study of shared clonotypes between healthy human individuals. Only in-frame clones appear in the TCRdb table, and some are missing; sequencing was by immunoSEQ multiplex PCR. This table has 2,100,000 or so clones, almost 96% appearing once. Sequencing was performed on naive CD4+ T cells sorted from blood. These receptors all come from a man aged 18 to 30 in good health. CDR3s include the opening cysteine and the closing phenylalanine or tryptophan. D genes are given only for firm matches. The size entry is marked missing in some rows and otherwise reads once, few, many or a size class.

d_call clone_size j_call v_call cdr3_aa cdr3_nt
- - TRBJ2-7 TRBV10-3 CAISESMGIDEQYF TGTGCCATCAGTGAGTCGATGGGCATCGACGAGCAGTACTTC
- - TRBJ1-1 TRBV28 CASSLYRGPGQWVEAFF TGTGCCAGCAGTTTATATCGGGGACCAGGCCAATGGGTTGAAGCTTTCTTT
- - TRBJ2-1 TRBV2 CASSERSEQFF TGTGCCAGCAGTGAAAGGAGTGAGCAGTTCTTC
- - TRBJ1-2 TRBV5-4 CASSLLDGTYGYTF TGTGCCAGCAGCTTGTTAGATGGCACCTATGGCTACACCTTC
- - TRBJ1-1 TRBV30 CAWSVLRTSGRRNTEAFF -
TRBD1 once TRBJ2-7 TRBV11-2 CASSLETGIHEQYF TGTGCCAGCAGCTTAGAGACAGGGATCCACGAGCAGTACTTC
- once TRBJ2-3 TRBV9 CASSVDTGVGDTQYF TGTGCCAGCAGCGTAGATACGGGAGTGGGAGATACGCAGTATTTT
- - TRBJ2-2 TRBV9 CASSVAPTSSGELFF TGTGCCAGCAGCGTAGCCCCCACTAGCTCCGGGGAGCTGTTTTTT
TRBD1 once TRBJ1-1 TRBV5-1 CASSLQGDTEAFF TGCGCCAGCAGTCTACAGGGGGACACTGAAGCTTTCTTT
- - TRBJ2-7 TRBV6-6 CASRDGGGKLYEQYF TGTGCCAGCAGAGATGGGGGAGGTAAATTATACGAGCAGTACTTC
- - TRBJ1-2 TRBV28 CASSPTLNGYTF TGTGCCAGCAGTCCGACCCTGAACGGCTACACCTTC
TRBD2 - TRBJ2-7 TRBV6-1 CAIVGTSGEQYF TGTGCCATAGTAGGGACTAGTGGCGAGCAGTACTTC
- - TRBJ1-1 TRBV18 CASSPFRDTEAFF TGTGCCAGCTCACCCTTCCGTGATACTGAAGCTTTCTTT
TRBD2 - TRBJ2-2 TRBV5-4 CASSPDGTSGNTGELFF TGTGCCAGCAGCCCAGACGGGACTAGCGGTAACACCGGGGAGCTGTTTTTT
TRBD1 - TRBJ2-1 TRBV28 CASIAGTGVAAGVDEQFF TGTGCCAGCATCGCCGGGACAGGGGTTGCTGCGGGAGTGGATGAGCAGTTCTTC
TRBD1 - TRBJ2-5 TRBV9 CASSPGGQGETQYF TGTGCCAGCAGCCCAGGGGGACAGGGTGAGACCCAGTACTTC
- - TRBJ2-2 TRBV27 CASSFRGVNTGELFF TGTGCCAGCAGTTTTCGGGGAGTGAACACCGGGGAGCTGTTTTTT
- - TRBJ1-6 TRBV2 CASLALGGSPLHF TGTGCCAGCCTAGCCCTGGGGGGGTCACCCCTCCACTTT
- - TRBJ1-1 TRBV5-4 CASTLSGSKNTEAFF TGTGCCAGCACCCTCTCTGGATCGAAGAACACTGAAGCTTTCTTT
TRBD1 - TRBJ2-7 TRBV27 CASSFRDRGEQYF TGTGCCAGCAGTTTTCGGGACAGGGGCGAGCAGTACTTC
TRBD2 - TRBJ2-5 TRBV5-4 CASSLAGTREETQYF TGTGCCAGCAGCCTGGCCGGGACTAGAGAAGAGACCCAGTACTTC
- - TRBJ1-1 TRBV7-8 CASSPQEGDTEAFF TGTGCCAGCAGCCCGCAGGAGGGAGACACTGAAGCTTTCTTT
- - TRBJ1-2 TRBV2 CASSEGGPGYGYTF TGTGCCAGCAGTGAGGGCGGGCCTGGCTATGGCTACACCTTC